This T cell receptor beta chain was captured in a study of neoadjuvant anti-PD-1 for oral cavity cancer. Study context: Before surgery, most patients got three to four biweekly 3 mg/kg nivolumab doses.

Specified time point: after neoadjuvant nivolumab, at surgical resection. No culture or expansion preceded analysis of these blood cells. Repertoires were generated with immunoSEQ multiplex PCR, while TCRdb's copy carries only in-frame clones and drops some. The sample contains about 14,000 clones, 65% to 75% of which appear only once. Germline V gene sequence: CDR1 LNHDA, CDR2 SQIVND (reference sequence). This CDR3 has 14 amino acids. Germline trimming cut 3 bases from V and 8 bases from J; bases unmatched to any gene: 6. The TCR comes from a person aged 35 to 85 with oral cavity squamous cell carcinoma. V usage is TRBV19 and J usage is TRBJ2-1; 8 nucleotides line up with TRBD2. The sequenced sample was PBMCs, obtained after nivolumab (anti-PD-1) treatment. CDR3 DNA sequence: TGTGCCAGTAGTATCTGGCAAGCGGGAGATGAGCAGTTCTTC. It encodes CASSIWQAGDEQFF. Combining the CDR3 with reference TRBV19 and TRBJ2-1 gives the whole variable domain DGGITQSPKYLFRKEGQNVTLSCEQNLNHDAMYWYRQDPGQGLRLIYYSQIVNDFQKGDIAEGYSVSREKKESFPLTVTSAQKNPTAFYLCASSIWQAGDEQFFGPGTRLTVL.